This paragraph covers one T cell receptor (beta chain) sequence. The antigen is undetermined. The junction shows a germline mismatch at one end, possibly a read error. The CDR3 runs 15 residues. Looked up from germline, CDR1 is SEHNR and CDR2 is FQNEAQ (reference sequence). TCRdb keeps only in-frame clones here, not all; method: immunoSEQ multiplex PCR. The table lists some 98,000 clones, 70% to 90% of them singletons. The entry originates in a study of cytomegalovirus exposure and HLA in healthy donors. Study-level results: The dataset shows that most TCR sequences were rare, while some public TCRs occurred in many donors.

V is TRBV7-9 and J is TRBJ2-1; 13 bases agree with TRBD2. The source of this sequence is a woman younger than 45 in good health and CMV-seronegative. Sequenced: PBMCs. The CDR3 bases are TGTGCCAGCAGCTCGACCAAACTAGCGGGAGGGCCAAACGTCTTC. Protein: CASSSTKLAGGPNVF.